This T cell receptor (beta chain) was sequenced during a study of CXCR3-negative and CXCR3-positive naive CD8 T cells. About the study: For each library, about 1.5 +/- 0.3 million TRB reads were obtained, 110 million to 150 million in total.

Whole-study results and caveats: Naive cells that were CXCR3-positive had more hydrophobic TRB CDR3s (compared with CXCR3-negative naive cells). Diversity ran similarly high across both naive subsets but far lower in memory CD8+ cells.

About this clonotype: The antigen is not known.

The CDR3 sequence is 17 residues long. cDNA libraries for TRB were generated by 5' RACE incorporating UMI labels. TCRdb reprocessed the 5' RACE reads; each CDR3 protein has one entry and no DNA is given. The sample is made up of over 150,000 distinct CDR3 sequences, and the top ten hold approximately 0.51% of it. Sequenced sample: naive CXCR3+ CD8+ T cells from blood. Sample subset: CD45RO-CCR7+CD27+CD95- naive CD8+ T cells expressing CXCR3 (TNR3+). This chain links TRBV12-3 or TRBV12-4 with TRBJ2-7; TCRdb picks TRBD1, but there is no DNA to check that call. This clonotype was obtained from a human donor in good health. Some clones in this sample may be carry-over from other donors' samples. The CDR3 is CASSRTGPPPELYEQYF.